The 10 T cell receptor beta chains listed next were all sequenced from one sample in a study of immune cell composition in non-small cell lung cancer. Clones were sequenced by immunoSEQ multiplex PCR, and TCRdb holds only the in-frame ones, with some missing. The repertoire holds around 4,800 clones, with around 78% as singletons. Input material: lung tumor tissue. The receptors shown here come from a human donor with non-small cell lung cancer.

The CDR3 loop reads CASSVSPNYGYTF. CDR3 nucleotide sequence: TGTGCCAGCAGTGTGTCTCCTAACTATGGCTACACCTTC. The V and J genes are TRBV2 and TRBJ1-2; no reliable D call. Germline loops: CDR1 SNHLY, CDR2 FYNNEI. V lost 4 bases, J lost 0 bases, and 6 bases lay in between. The CDR3 length is 13 residues.

This sequence joins TRBV27 and TRBJ1-2, with D possibly matching TRBD1 (6 bases). This CDR3 has 14 amino acids. The germline gives CDR1 MNHEY, CDR2 SMNVEV (reference sequence). V gave up 2 bases and J gave up 4 bases, with 11 bases separating them. The CDR3 DNA follows: TGTGCCAGCAGTTTAAGGGGGAGTAGCTATGGCTACACCTTC. Encoded protein: CASSLRGSSYGYTF.

V usage is TRBV5-4 and J usage is TRBJ2-1, with 14 nucleotides matching TRBD2. The germline V gene encodes CDR1 SGHNT and CDR2 YYREEE (reference sequence). The CDR3 spans 17 residues. Trimming took 3 bases from V and 5 from J; bases not matched to a gene: 7. The CDR3 region has the DNA TGTGCCAGCAGCTGGACTAGCGGGGGGCCGTATGACAATGAGCAGTTCTTC. Its protein is CASSWTSGGPYDNEQFF. The full variable domain, with the rest looked up from reference TRBV5-4 and TRBJ2-1, is ETGVTQSPTHLIKTRGQQVTLRCSSQSGHNTVSWYQQALGQGPQFIFQYYREEENGRGNFPPRFSGLQFPNYSSELNVNALELDDSALYLCASSWTSGGPYDNEQFFGPGTRLTVL.

This clone has just a few counts. The chain has TRBV19 and TRBJ1-2; 9 nucleotides agree with TRBD1. There are 16 residues in the CDR3. Unmatched junction bases numbered 10, after V lost 8 bases and J lost 0 bases. From germline, CDR1 is LNHDA and CDR2 SQIVND (reference sequence). The CDR3 DNA sequence: TGTGCCAGTGAAGGCTACCGGGACAGGGCTAACTATGGCTACACCTTC. Encoded protein: CASEGYRDRANYGYTF.

This sequence joins TRBV7-3 and TRBJ2-7, with D tentatively TRBD1 (6 bases). This CDR3 comprises 15 residues. Trimming pared 2 bases from V and 1 base from J, leaving 12 bases between. Per germline, CDR1 SGHTA and CDR2 FQGTGA. CDR3 DNA: TGTGCCAGCAGCTTATCAGGGGCTCCATCCTACGAGCAGTACTTC. Translating it yields CASSLSGAPSYEQYF.

The V call is TRBV6-5, the J call TRBJ1-1, with D possibly TRBD1 on 6 matching bases. CDR1 MNHEY and CDR2 SVGAGI come from the germline V gene. CDR3 length equals 15 residues. V was cut by 2 bases and J by 4 bases, with 14 bases left in between. The CDR3 sequence: CASSYQGSGITEAFF. As DNA, the CDR3 is TGTGCCAGCAGTTACCAGGGGTCAGGGATCACTGAAGCTTTCTTT.

Only one count was recorded for this clone. The V call is TRBV4-3, the J call TRBJ2-3; TRBD2 agrees at 9 bases. CDR1 is LGHNA and CDR2 is YSLEER in the germline V gene. With 3 bases clipped from V and 2 bases from J, the junction kept 6 bases outside the gene matches. This CDR3 is built from 16 residues. The CDR3 DNA follows: TGCGCCAGCAGCCATACAGCGGGGGGTTCCACAGATACGCAGTATTTT. Encoded protein: CASSHTAGGSTDTQYF.

This rearrangement joins TRBV4-1 to TRBJ2-3; 9 nucleotides agree with TRBD1. This CDR3 has 15 residues. Losses at the gene ends were 7 bases for V and 3 bases for J; bases not matched to a gene: 8. Germline V gene sequence: CDR1 MGHRA, CDR2 YSYEKL. The CDR3 loop reads CASNDDRGRTDTQYF. In DNA, the CDR3 is TGCGCCAGCAACGACGACAGGGGGAGGACAGATACGCAGTATTTT.

The gene calls are TRBV9 and TRBJ2-3, with 7 bases aligning to TRBD1. Germline CDR1 is SGDLS and CDR2 is YYNGEE. The CDR3 totals 16 residues. V trimming: 0 bases; J trimming: 2 bases; junction bases outside the gene matches: 6. The CDR3 loop is CASSVGQGQYTDTQYF. CDR3 nucleotides: TGTGCCAGCAGCGTAGGACAGGGCCAATACACAGATACGCAGTATTTT.

The genes are TRBV19 and TRBJ1-3; D is uncertain. This CDR3 has 15 amino acids. Germline assignment: CDR1 LNHDA and CDR2 SQIVND (reference sequence). V was trimmed by 6 bases and J by 0 bases, leaving 12 bases between them. The CDR3 nucleotides are TGTGCCAGTAGGTTAGACACCAACTCTGGAAACACCATATATTTT. Translated: CASRLDTNSGNTIYF.